Listed below are T cell receptor beta chains from one sample, sequenced in a study of blood T cells in healthy people across ages. TCRdb reprocessed the 5' RACE reads via MiXCR and lists one record per CDR3 protein. The sample comprises about 940,000 distinct CDR3 sequences, about 48% of which are singletons, and around 15% rests with the top ten. Sequenced input: blood. These TCRs come from a man between 25 and 39 years old in good health. Both conserved end residues are part of each CDR3. A D gene is named only where the DNA matches it firmly. Size values are once, few and many counts, or a class for expanded clones, and some rows have none.

TRBJ1-1 | . | . | TRBV29-1 | TGCAGCGTTGAATCAGGCATCAAGAACACTGAAGCTTTCTTT | CSVESGIKNTEAFF
TRBJ2-7 | TRBD1 | few | TRBV6-6 | TGTGCCAGCAGTTCCGAACCGGGACAGGAGACCTACGAGCAGTACTTC | CASSSEPGQETYEQYF
TRBJ1-4 | TRBD1 | . | TRBV6-6 | TGTGCCAGCAGCTCGGACAGGGGAAGTGAAAAACTGTTTTTT | CASSSDRGSEKLFF
TRBJ2-6 | . | . | TRBV28 | TGTGCCAGCAGTTTAATGTATACTGGGGCCAACGTCCTGACTTTC | CASSLMYTGANVLTF
TRBJ2-1 | TRBD2 | few | TRBV7-2 | TGTGCCACCTCACTAGCGGGGGGCAATGAGCAGTTCTTC | CATSLAGGNEQFF
TRBJ1-1 | TRBD1 | few | TRBV29-1 | TGCAGCTCCCGACAGGGCATGAACACTGAAGCTTTCTTT | CSSRQGMNTEAFF
TRBJ2-3 | TRBD2 | . | TRBV3-1 | TGTGCCAGCAGCCAAGATCGGGGGGGACTAGCTCCTGATACGCAGTATTTT | CASSQDRGGLAPDTQYF
TRBJ2-1 | . | few | TRBV28 | TGTGCCAGCAGTTTTACCGTTTACGAGCAGTTCTTC | CASSFTVYEQFF
TRBJ2-1 | TRBD2 | . | TRBV7-7 | TGTGCTAGCAGCTTAACTAGCGGATCCCCGAATGAGCAGTTCTTC | CASSLTSGSPNEQFF
TRBJ2-5 | . | . | TRBV20-1 | TGCAGTGCTAGAGGGGGGGCTACGCAAGAGACCCAGTACTTC | CSARGGATQETQYF
TRBJ2-3 | TRBD2 | many | TRBV18 | TGTGCCAGCTCACCACCGGGACTAGCGGCGGTCACAGATACGCAGTATTTT | CASSPPGLAAVTDTQYF
TRBJ2-2 | . | . | TRBV7-9 | TGTGCCAGCAGCTTAGCGGGGGCCCTCACCGGGGAGCTGTTTTTT | CASSLAGALTGELFF
TRBJ2-3 | . | . | TRBV6-1 | TGTGCCAGCAGTTTTAACGGGGAAACAGATACGCAGTATTTT | CASSFNGETDTQYF
TRBJ1-2 | TRBD1 | once | TRBV7-9 | TGTGCCAGCAGCCCGCTACAGGGGGCCTATGGCTACACCTTC | CASSPLQGAYGYTF
TRBJ2-7 | TRBD1 | . | TRBV2 | TGTGCCAGCAGGGCAGGGACAGGAAAGCAGTACTTC | CASRAGTGKQYF
TRBJ2-7 | . | many | TRBV4-2 | TGTGCCAGCAGCCAGGGGCAGGAATCCTACGAGCAGTACTTC | CASSQGQESYEQYF
TRBJ1-4 | . | . | TRBV6-1 | TGTGCCAGCAGTGAGCCTCGTCCGAGTGCAACTAATGAAAAACTGTTTTTT | CASSEPRPSATNEKLFF
TRBJ2-3 | . | . | TRBV27 | TGTGCCAGCAGTTCGCTCGGGGGAGCTAGCACAGATACGCAGTATTTT | CASSSLGGASTDTQYF
TRBJ1-1 | . | . | TRBV30 | TGTGCCTGGAATGCTAACAGGGTAAACACTGAAGCTTTCTTT | CAWNANRVNTEAFF
TRBJ2-3 | TRBD2 | . | TRBV20-1 | TGCAGTGCTAGAGATACAACTAGCGGGGGGCAAGATACGCAGTATTTT | CSARDTTSGGQDTQYF
TRBJ2-3 | . | . | TRBV12-3/TRBV12-4 | TGTGCCAGCAGCTGGTCAGCCGTCAGCACAGATACGCAGTATTTT | CASSWSAVSTDTQYF
TRBJ1-5 | TRBD1 | . | TRBV7-8 | TGTGCCAGCAGCCCTGCCGGGACAGATTTTAATCAGCCCCAGCATTTT | CASSPAGTDFNQPQHF
TRBJ2-7 | . | few | TRBV28 | TGTGCCAGCACCTCTTTCGGGGCGGGGTACCTCTACGAGCAGTACTTC | CASTSFGAGYLYEQYF
TRBJ2-1 | TRBD2 | few | TRBV20-1 | TGCAGTGCTTCCCCCCTACTAGCGGGGGGGTACAATGAGCAGTTCTTC | CSASPLLAGGYNEQFF
TRBJ2-4 | TRBD1 | . | TRBV6-2/TRBV6-3 | TGTGCCACCCAGAGGGACAGGGGGCTTCAGTACTTC | CATQRDRGLQYF
TRBJ1-5 | . | . | TRBV21-1 | TGTGCCAGCACCGACACGACTAATCAGCCCCAGCATTTT | CASTDTTNQPQHF
TRBJ2-5 | TRBD1 | . | TRBV3-1 | TGTGCCAGCAGCCGAGGACCTCAGGGGGTCGAGACCCAGTACTTC | CASSRGPQGVETQYF
TRBJ2-1 | . | few | TRBV15 | TGTGCCACCAGCGCGCGACAGGTCAATGAGCAGTTCTTC | CATSARQVNEQFF
TRBJ1-5 | . | . | TRBV6-1 | TGTGCCAGCAGTGAAAAAAACATCCAAGGCAATCAGCCCCAGCATTTT | CASSEKNIQGNQPQHF
TRBJ1-5 | . | . | TRBV20-1 | TGCAGTGCCAATAAACCAGGACAGAATCAGCCCCAGCATTTT | CSANKPGQNQPQHF
TRBJ2-7 | TRBD1 | few | TRBV5-1 | TGCGCCAGCAGCTTACAGGGGCTAAACTCCTACGAGCAGTACTTC | CASSLQGLNSYEQYF
TRBJ1-2 | . | . | TRBV6-1 | TGTGCCGGCAGTGAAACGGGCGATGGCTACACCTTC | CAGSETGDGYTF
TRBJ2-7 | . | . | TRBV9 | TGTGCCAGCAGCAGGGGTTTGGGCGAGCAGTACTTC | CASSRGLGEQYF
TRBJ1-6 | TRBD1 | . | TRBV27 | TGTGCCAGCAGTAAGGGACAGGGGACTTCACCCCTCCACTTT | CASSKGQGTSPLHF